These 11 T cell receptor beta chains share one sample of origin, sequenced in a study of T cells in Graves' hyperthyroidism and ophthalmopathy. RNA transcripts yielded amplified TCR beta CDR3 regions. With the HTBI primer set, the TCR CDR3 went through a first round of RT-PCR. TCRdb fed the multiplex PCR reads into MiXCR, producing one record per CDR3 protein. The data hold a few hundred thousand distinct CDR3 sequences, with 15% to 19% observed a single time. Material: blood. These receptor sequences come from a woman younger than 30 with Graves' hyperthyroidism that later progressed to Graves' ophthalmopathy.

The chain combines TRBV20-1 with TRBJ1-5; D not certain. With 3 bases removed from V and 3 bases from J, the gap between germline ends came to 0 bases. The CDR3 extends over 10 amino acids. Germline CDR1 and CDR2: DFQATT and SNEGSKA (reference sequence). CDR3 sequence (DNA): TGCAGTGCTAGCAATCAGCCCCAGCATTTT. This encodes CSASNQPQHF.

A word on this clonotype: This may arise from a read error, as a much more abundant clone is one base away. The chain is built from TRBV7-8 and TRBJ2-2; 7 positions match TRBD1. Germline V CDR1 and CDR2: SGHVS, FQNEAQ. The CDR3 sequence is 16 residues long. Trimming removed 5 bases from V and 0 bases from J; junction bases left unmatched: 6. CDR3 in amino acids: CASSLGGGANTGELFF. CDR3 in DNA: TGTGCCAGCAGCCTAGGGGGCGGCGCGAACACCGGGGAGCTGTTTTTT.

In this sample, this clonotype turned up a few times. The gene calls are TRBV12-3 or TRBV12-4 and TRBJ2-5; D is possibly TRBD1 or TRBD2 (5 bases each). This CDR3 region has 15 residues. Trimming took off 3 bases at V and 5 bases at J, with 16 bases between the two ends. The CDR3 sequence: CASSFVLGPGETQYF. Here the CDR3 DNA reads TGTGCCAGCAGTTTTGTGTTGGGGCCGGGGGAGACCCAGTACTTC.

V and J are TRBV4-1 and TRBJ2-7; 10 bases are shared with TRBD2. Germline CDR1 reads MGHRA; CDR2 reads YSYEKL. The CDR3 has 16 residues. V gave up 4 bases and J gave up 0 bases; unmatched junction bases: 6. CDR3 coding DNA: TGCGCCAGCAGCCCAAGAGGACTAGCGGCCTCCTACGAGCAGTACTTC. It codes for CASSPRGLAASYEQYF.

This clonotype was counted a few times. The genes are TRBV28 and TRBJ2-5; weak D call: TRBD1 (6 bases). The germline CDR1 and CDR2 sequences are MDHEN and SYDVKM. The V and J ends lost 5 bases and 5 bases respectively, with 21 bases between them. The CDR3 spans 16 residues. The CDR3 bases are TGTGCCAGCAGTCCCGGAGTAGGGGGAAGTCAGGAGACCCAGTACTTC. This encodes CASSPGVGGSQETQYF.

This clonotype has more than one count but fewer than ten. The rearrangement uses TRBV20-1 and TRBJ2-1; D is unclear. The V gene's germline CDR1 is DFQATT and CDR2 SNEGSKA (reference sequence). The length of the CDR3 is 14 residues. Between the trimmed V and J ends, which lost 3 bases and 6 bases, there was a span of 15 bases. The CDR3 DNA sequence: TGCAGTGCTAGCCGACTGGTAAGACTCAATGAGCAGTTCTTC. It is translated as CSASRLVRLNEQFF.

This clonotype was counted between two and nine times. The chain joins TRBV5-1 to TRBJ2-2; D remains unclear. The CDR3 has 17 residues. CDR1 is SGHRS and CDR2 is YFSETQ in the germline V gene. V dropped 2 bases and J dropped 2 bases, with 16 bases sitting between them. The CDR3 nucleotides read TGCGCCAGCAGCTTTCCGACTGGCGGCCCTAACACCGGGGAGCTGTTTTTT. This gives the protein CASSFPTGGPNTGELFF.

The chain employs TRBV27 and TRBJ2-5; D might be TRBD1 (5 bases). The germline V and J ends were trimmed by 4 bases and 5 bases, with 14 bases remaining between them. The CDR3 runs 14 residues. Germline-derived CDR1 and CDR2 are MNHEY and SMNVEV (reference sequence). Here the CDR3 reads CASSYSVPGETQYF. In DNA, the CDR3 is TGTGCCAGCAGTTACAGCGTTCCAGGGGAGACCCAGTACTTC.

The table lists this clonotype with many counts. As DNA, the CDR3 is TGTGCCAGCAGCTTAGTATCCCGTTTGGACAGGTCAGCTTTCTTT. It codes for CASSLVSRLDRSAFF. The chain couples TRBV11-2 to TRBJ1-1; 7 bases match TRBD1. The CDR3 has 15 amino acids. Looked up from germline, CDR1 is SGHAT and CDR2 is FQNNGV. J lost 10 bases, V lost 1 base, and 12 bases had no gene match.

This chain uses TRBV6-9 with TRBJ2-7, with D possibly matching TRBD1 (6 bases). V lost 3 bases and J lost 5, with 17 bases in between. The CDR3 totals 15 residues. Per germline, CDR1 MNHGY and CDR2 SVAAGI. The CDR3 protein is CASSYPQGKRDEQYF. As DNA, the CDR3 is TGTGCCAGCAGTTACCCCCAGGGGAAAAGGGACGAGCAGTACTTC.

This clonotype has more than one count but fewer than ten. The chain joins TRBV5-1 to TRBJ2-2; D call uncertain. Trimming cost V 0 bases and J 6 bases, with 6 bases left between them. The CDR3 is 13 residues long. CDR1 is SGHRS, CDR2 YFSETQ, per germline. CDR3 loop: CASSLVVAGELFF. The DNA of the CDR3 is TGCGCCAGCAGCTTGGTGGTTGCCGGGGAGCTGTTTTTT. The whole variable domain, remainder taken from reference TRBV5-1 and TRBJ2-2, is KAGVTQTPRYLIKTRGQQVTLSCSPISGHRSVSWYQQTPGQGLQFLFEYFSETQRNKGNFPGRFSGRQFSNSRSEMNVSTLELGDSALYLCASSLVVAGELFFGEGSRLTVL.